The 26 T cell receptor beta chains below all came from one sample that was sequenced in a study of cytomegalovirus exposure and HLA in healthy donors. Primers included in the PCR were 60 Vbeta and 13 Jbeta primers. The protocol was immunoSEQ multiplex PCR, while the TCRdb copy is restricted to in-frame clones and leaves out a portion. This table holds 40,000 to 50,000 clones. Material: PBMCs. The receptors were gathered from a woman in her thirties or forties in good health and CMV-seronegative.

The genes are TRBV2 and TRBJ2-7; the match to TRBD1 covers 10 bases. V lost 7 bases and J lost 2; bases outside the gene matches: 8. Germline CDR1 is SNHLY and CDR2 is FYNNEI. The CDR3 covers 15 residues. The CDR3 DNA is TGTGCCAGCAATTCACCGGGACAGGGGACCTACGAGCAGTACTTC. It translates to CASNSPGQGTYEQYF.

The rearrangement links TRBV5-1 to TRBJ2-3; the D is unclear. The V end was cut by 3 bases, the J end by 2 bases, with 7 bases between. The CDR3 is 13 residues long. Germline values: CDR1 SGHRS, CDR2 YFSETQ. CDR3 DNA sequence: TGCGCCAGCAGCTCATCCCCCACAGATACGCAGTATTTT. Protein product: CASSSSPTDTQYF. Full variable domain (missing parts from reference TRBV5-1 and TRBJ2-3): KAGVTQTPRYLIKTRGQQVTLSCSPISGHRSVSWYQQTPGQGLQFLFEYFSETQRNKGNFPGRFSGRQFSNSRSEMNVSTLELGDSALYLCASSSSPTDTQYFGPGTRLTVL.

The DNA of the CDR3 is TGCAGCGTTACTACAGGGTACTCCTACGAGCAGTACTTC. This gives the protein CSVTTGYSYEQYF. V usage is TRBV29-1 and J usage is TRBJ2-7, with TRBD1 as a possible D gene (6 bases). The V end was cut by 5 bases, the J end by 0 bases, with 11 bases between. CDR1 is SQVTM, CDR2 ANQGSEA, per germline. The CDR3 consists of 13 residues.

This chain links TRBV18 with TRBJ1-5; D is unclear. Germline values: CDR1 KGHSH, CDR2 LQKENI. Trimming cost V 0 bases and J 2 bases, with 8 bases left between them. The CDR3 totals 15 residues. The CDR3 here is CASSPPEGGNQPQHF. The CDR3 bases are TGTGCCAGCTCACCACCGGAGGGTGGCAATCAGCCCCAGCATTTT.

The gene calls are TRBV7-8 and TRBJ2-1; 7 nucleotides agree with TRBD2. The CDR3 runs 13 residues. Germline lookup yields CDR1 SGHVS and CDR2 FQNEAQ. After removal of 1 base from V and 7 bases from J, the junction contained 1 base not matched to a gene. CDR3 nucleotides: TGTGCCAGCAGCTTAGGGGAGGGGAATGAGCAGTTCTTC. It yields the protein CASSLGEGNEQFF.

CDR3 residues: CASNVYSNQPQHF. The CDR3 nucleotides are TGTGCCAGTAACGTCTATAGCAATCAGCCCCAGCATTTT. The J gene is TRBJ1-5, the V gene TRBV19, with D uncertain. This CDR3 is built from 13 residues. Germline assignment: CDR1 LNHDA and CDR2 SQIVND (reference sequence). V was shortened by 7 bases and J by 0 bases, with 7 bases between the two germline ends.

V and J are TRBV29-1 and TRBJ2-5, with TRBD1 matching 8 bases. Germline assignment: CDR1 SQVTM and CDR2 ANQGSEA. The J segment lost 3 bases and the V segment lost 4 bases, leaving 7 bases of the junction unmatched. The CDR3 loop spans 14 amino acids. The chain's CDR3 is CSVGTGTGKETQYF. The CDR3 DNA follows: TGCAGCGTTGGGACAGGGACGGGGAAAGAGACCCAGTACTTC.

This chain uses TRBV7-2 with TRBJ2-3; tentative D call: TRBD2 (5 bases). V dropped 1 base and J dropped 2 bases, with 13 bases sitting between them. CDR1 is SGHTA and CDR2 is FQGNSA in the germline V gene. This CDR3 spans 16 amino acids. This CDR3 reads CASSLVPGILTDTQYF. The CDR3 DNA is TGTGCCAGCAGCTTAGTGCCCGGGATCCTCACAGATACGCAGTATTTT.

The chain couples TRBV4-2 to TRBJ1-2; D uncertain. V was shortened by 4 bases and J by 5 bases, with 14 bases between the two germline ends. Per germline, CDR1 LGHNA and CDR2 YNFKEQ. This CDR3 spans 14 amino acids. The DNA of the CDR3 is TGTGCCAGCAGCCCTACCCGGGATCTATATGGCTACACCTTC. Amino acids: CASSPTRDLYGYTF.

The chain joins TRBV7-9 to TRBJ1-5; D unclear. Germline CDR1 SEHNR, CDR2 FQNEAQ (reference sequence). The CDR3 has 13 amino acids. Trimming pared 3 bases from V and 7 bases from J, leaving 10 bases between. CDR3 sequence: CASSFLPGQPQHF. The CDR3 DNA follows: TGTGCCAGCAGCTTCCTCCCCGGGCAGCCCCAGCATTTT.

This rearrangement joins TRBV5-1 to TRBJ2-7; 11 bases are a match to TRBD1. J gave up 1 base and V 0 bases, and 3 bases lay outside the gene matches. Per germline, CDR1 SGHRS and CDR2 YFSETQ. The CDR3 sequence is 16 residues long. CDR3 loop: CASSLAGTGGSYEQYF. The DNA for the CDR3 is TGCGCCAGCAGCTTGGCCGGGACAGGGGGTTCCTACGAGCAGTACTTC.

This chain links TRBV4-2 with TRBJ1-3; D ambiguous. V lost 1 base to trimming and J lost 0 bases, with 25 bases between them. This CDR3 region has 21 residues. CDR1 and CDR2 (germline): LGHNA, YNFKEQ. The CDR3 nucleotides are TGTGCCAGCAGCCAAGGGTTGAACAGCCTGCCCTCCGAGAACTCTGGAAACACCATATATTTT. Translated, it gives CASSQGLNSLPSENSGNTIYF.

This chain joins TRBV19 and TRBJ2-7; 8 bases map to TRBD2. The V gene end was trimmed by 6 bases and the J gene end by 3 bases; junction bases not matched to a gene: 19. Germline lookup yields CDR1 LNHDA and CDR2 SQIVND (reference sequence). This CDR3 spans 18 amino acids. CDR3 sequence reads: CASSPRDPAAGVIYEQYF. The CDR3 DNA is TGTGCCAGTAGCCCCCGAGATCCGGCAGCGGGAGTTATCTACGAGCAGTACTTC.

The rearrangement uses TRBV18 and TRBJ2-5, with TRBD2 identical over 10 bases. CDR1 is KGHSH, CDR2 LQKENI, per germline. The V and J ends lost 2 bases and 4 bases, in that order; junction bases with no gene match: 7. The CDR3 runs 16 residues. The CDR3, as DNA: TGTGCCAGCTCACCAGGGCTAGCGGGAGTTTCAGAGACCCAGTACTTC. Translating it yields CASSPGLAGVSETQYF.

This chain joins TRBV18 and TRBJ2-1; 9 nucleotides line up with TRBD1. This CDR3 comprises 18 residues. The V gene's germline CDR1 is KGHSH and CDR2 LQKENI. V trimming: 2 bases; J trimming: 6 bases; junction bases outside the gene matches: 14. The CDR3 loop is CASSPTNSGTGRGNEQFF. CDR3 DNA sequence: TGTGCCAGCTCACCAACTAACTCCGGGACAGGGAGGGGCAATGAGCAGTTCTTC.

V usage is TRBV11-3 and J usage is TRBJ2-7, with unresolved D. The ends were cut back, 2 bases at V and 4 bases at J, with 12 bases in the middle. The V gene's germline CDR1 is SGHNT and CDR2 YENEEA. The CDR3 has 14 amino acids. CDR3 amino acids: CASSLFADSYEQYF. The CDR3 DNA sequence: TGTGCCAGCAGCTTATTCGCAGACTCTTACGAGCAGTACTTC.

The chain has TRBV2 and TRBJ1-1, with 7 bases that match TRBD1. Trimming removed 8 bases from V and 4 bases from J; junction bases left unmatched: 10. Germline CDR1 and CDR2: SNHLY and FYNNEI. The CDR3 sequence is 14 residues long. The CDR3 DNA reads as TGTGCCAGCGGTCGTGAGGGGGCGCGCACTGAAGCTTTCTTT. This encodes CASGREGARTEAFF.

This rearrangement joins TRBV19 to TRBJ2-3, with 8 bases that match TRBD2. Germline trimming cut 9 bases from V and 2 bases from J; bases unmatched to any gene: 4. Germline assignment: CDR1 LNHDA and CDR2 SQIVND (reference sequence). The CDR3 is 13 amino acids. The CDR3 coding sequence is TGTGCCAGCCAGACTAGCGCCACAGATACGCAGTATTTT. The encoded protein is CASQTSATDTQYF.

V is TRBV6-1 and J is TRBJ1-1, with 7 bases identical to TRBD1. The CDR3 consists of 16 residues. With 2 bases clipped from V and 0 bases from J, the junction kept 6 bases outside the gene matches. CDR1 MNHNS and CDR2 SASEGT come from the germline V gene. The CDR3 protein is CASSESQGELNTEAFF. The CDR3 DNA is TGTGCCAGCAGTGAATCCCAGGGGGAGCTGAACACTGAAGCTTTCTTT.

The chain combines TRBV7-2 with TRBJ1-5; no clear D gene. Germline CDR1 SGHTA, CDR2 FQGNSA. V lost 6 bases and J 4 bases, leaving 10 bases between the germline ends. The length of the CDR3 is 13 residues. The CDR3: CASRSGGNQPQHF. CDR3 nucleotides: TGTGCCAGCAGGTCAGGTGGGAATCAGCCCCAGCATTTT.

The V and J genes are TRBV28 and TRBJ2-7; 9 nucleotides match TRBD2. Losses at the gene ends were 5 bases for V and 3 bases for J; bases not matched to a gene: 5. This CDR3 region has 14 residues. The germline CDR1 and CDR2 sequences are MDHEN and SYDVKM. The DNA of the CDR3 is TGTGCCAGCAGTCTAGCGGGAAACAGCTACGAGCAGTACTTC. This encodes CASSLAGNSYEQYF.

The gene calls are TRBV6-5 and TRBJ1-2; no firm D call. CDR1 is MNHEY, CDR2 SVGAGI, per germline. The CDR3 is made up of 14 amino acids. Trimming took off 0 bases at V and 8 bases at J, with 13 bases between the two ends. This CDR3 is CASSYSEGPGGYTF. CDR3 sequence (DNA): TGTGCCAGCAGTTACTCCGAAGGGCCGGGGGGCTACACCTTC.

The chain recombines TRBV7-8 with TRBJ2-1; D gene ambiguous. This CDR3 has 12 amino acids. The ends were cut back, 5 bases at V and 7 bases at J, with 9 bases in the middle. Per the germline V gene, CDR1 is SGHVS and CDR2 is FQNEAQ. The CDR3 sequence is CASSPERNEQFF. CDR3 sequence (DNA): TGTGCCAGCAGCCCCGAGAGGAATGAGCAGTTCTTC.

The rearrangement links TRBV6-6 to TRBJ1-1; unclear D gene. The CDR3 runs 14 residues. Trimming stripped 3 bases from V and 5 bases from J, with 13 bases between. Looked up from germline, CDR1 is MNHNY and CDR2 is SVGAGI (reference sequence). The CDR3 DNA follows: TGTGCCAGCAGTTATCACCGGTCTCGGACTGAAGCTTTCTTT. Protein: CASSYHRSRTEAFF.

The chain combines TRBV6-5 with TRBJ2-1, with a tentative D call TRBD1 (5 bases). The V gene's germline CDR1 is MNHEY and CDR2 SVGAGI. Trimming stripped 1 base from V and 9 bases from J, with 13 bases between. The CDR3 length is 14 residues. The CDR3 nucleotides read TGTGCCAGCAGTTACTACGGCCCTCAGGGTGAGCAGTTCTTC. Encoded protein: CASSYYGPQGEQFF.

V is TRBV9 and J is TRBJ2-7, with 9 bases fitting TRBD2. This CDR3 is 14 amino acids long. The V and J ends lost 0 bases and 7 bases, in that order; junction bases with no gene match: 5. Germline V gene sequence: CDR1 SGDLS, CDR2 YYNGEE. The CDR3 loop reads CASSVAAGGREQYF. CDR3 coding DNA: TGTGCCAGCAGCGTAGCTGCGGGGGGGAGGGAGCAGTACTTC.